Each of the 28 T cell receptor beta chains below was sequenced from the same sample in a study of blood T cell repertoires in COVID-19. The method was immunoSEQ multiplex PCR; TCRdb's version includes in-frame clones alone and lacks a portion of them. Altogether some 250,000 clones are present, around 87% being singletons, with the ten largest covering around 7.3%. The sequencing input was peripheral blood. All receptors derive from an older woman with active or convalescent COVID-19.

The CDR3 region has the DNA TGTGCCAGCAGTTACATGTTTAGGAGACCCCTCCACTTT. It codes for CASSYMFRRPLHF. The rearrangement uses TRBV6-5 and TRBJ1-6; D is undetermined. V shed 2 bases and J shed 12 bases, with 11 bases lying between them. Looked up from germline, CDR1 is MNHEY and CDR2 is SVGAGI. The CDR3 length is 13 residues.

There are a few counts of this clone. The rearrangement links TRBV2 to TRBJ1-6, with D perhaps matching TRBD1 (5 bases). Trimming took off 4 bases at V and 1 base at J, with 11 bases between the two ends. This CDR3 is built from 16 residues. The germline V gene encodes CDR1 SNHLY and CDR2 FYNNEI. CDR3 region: CASSGPQDSYNSPLHF. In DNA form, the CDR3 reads TGTGCCAGCAGTGGACCACAGGATTCCTATAATTCACCCCTCCACTTT.

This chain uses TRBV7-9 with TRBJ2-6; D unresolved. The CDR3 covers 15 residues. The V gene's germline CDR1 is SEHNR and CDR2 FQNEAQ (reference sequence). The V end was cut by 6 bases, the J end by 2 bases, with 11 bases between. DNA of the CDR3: TGTGCCAGCAGTAACTACCCCACTGGGGCCAACGTCCTGACTTTC. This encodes CASSNYPTGANVLTF.

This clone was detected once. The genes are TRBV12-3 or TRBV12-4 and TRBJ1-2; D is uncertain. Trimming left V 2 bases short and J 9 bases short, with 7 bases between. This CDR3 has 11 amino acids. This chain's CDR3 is CASSLPGRYTF. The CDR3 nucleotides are TGTGCCAGCAGTTTACCGGGTCGCTACACCTTC.

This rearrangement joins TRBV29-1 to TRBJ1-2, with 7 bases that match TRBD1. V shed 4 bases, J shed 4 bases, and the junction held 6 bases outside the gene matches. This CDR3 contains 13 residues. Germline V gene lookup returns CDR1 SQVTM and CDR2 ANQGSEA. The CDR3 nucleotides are TGCAGCGTTGCCGGGGGACAGTCCTATGGCTACACCTTC. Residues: CSVAGGQSYGYTF.

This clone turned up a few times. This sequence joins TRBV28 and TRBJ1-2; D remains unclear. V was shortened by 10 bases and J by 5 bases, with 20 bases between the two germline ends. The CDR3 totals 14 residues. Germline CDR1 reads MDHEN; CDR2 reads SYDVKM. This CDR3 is CATYFMADYYGYTF. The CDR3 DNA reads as TGTGCCACCTACTTCATGGCAGACTATTATGGCTACACCTTC.

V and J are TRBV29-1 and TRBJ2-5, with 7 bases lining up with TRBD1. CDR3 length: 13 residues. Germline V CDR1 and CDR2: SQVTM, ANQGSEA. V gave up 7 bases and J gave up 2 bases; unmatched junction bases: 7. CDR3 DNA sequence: TGCAGCGCCAGACAGGGAAGGCAAGAGACCCAGTACTTC. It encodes CSARQGRQETQYF.

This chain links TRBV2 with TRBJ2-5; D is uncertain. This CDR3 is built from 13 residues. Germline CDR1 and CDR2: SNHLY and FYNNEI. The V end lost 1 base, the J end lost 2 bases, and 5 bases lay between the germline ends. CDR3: CASSEGRQETQYF. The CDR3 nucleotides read TGTGCCAGCAGTGAAGGGCGGCAAGAGACCCAGTACTTC.

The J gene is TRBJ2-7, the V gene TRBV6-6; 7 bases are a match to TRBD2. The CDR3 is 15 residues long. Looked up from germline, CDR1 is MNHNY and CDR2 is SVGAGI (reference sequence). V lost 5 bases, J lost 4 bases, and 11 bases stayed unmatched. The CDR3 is CASSPVGLRGYEQYF. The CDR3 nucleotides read TGTGCCAGCAGTCCCGTTGGGTTGCGGGGGTACGAGCAGTACTTC.

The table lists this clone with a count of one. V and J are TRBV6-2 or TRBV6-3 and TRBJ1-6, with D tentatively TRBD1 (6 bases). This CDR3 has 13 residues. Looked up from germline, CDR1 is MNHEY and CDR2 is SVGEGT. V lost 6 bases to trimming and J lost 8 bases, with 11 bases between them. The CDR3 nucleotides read TGTGCCAGCAGCCAACGGACAGATTCACCCCTCCACTTT. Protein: CASSQRTDSPLHF.

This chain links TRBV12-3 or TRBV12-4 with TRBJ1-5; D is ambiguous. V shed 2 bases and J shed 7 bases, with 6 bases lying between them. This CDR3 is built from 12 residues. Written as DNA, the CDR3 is TGTGCCAGCAGTTTACGGGAGCAGCCCCAGCATTTT. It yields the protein CASSLREQPQHF.

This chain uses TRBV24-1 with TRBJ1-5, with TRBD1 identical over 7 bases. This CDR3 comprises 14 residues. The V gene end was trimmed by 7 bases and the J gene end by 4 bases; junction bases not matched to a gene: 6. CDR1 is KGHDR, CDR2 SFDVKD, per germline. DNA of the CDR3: TGTGCCACCAGAGAGACAGGGCTTAATCAGCCCCAGCATTTT. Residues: CATRETGLNQPQHF.

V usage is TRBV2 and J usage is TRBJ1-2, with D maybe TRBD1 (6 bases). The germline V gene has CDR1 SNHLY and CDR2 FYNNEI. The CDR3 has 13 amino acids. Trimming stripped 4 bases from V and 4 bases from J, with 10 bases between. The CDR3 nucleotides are TGTGCCAGCAGTGGGAGACAGGTCTATGGCTACACCTTC. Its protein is CASSGRQVYGYTF.

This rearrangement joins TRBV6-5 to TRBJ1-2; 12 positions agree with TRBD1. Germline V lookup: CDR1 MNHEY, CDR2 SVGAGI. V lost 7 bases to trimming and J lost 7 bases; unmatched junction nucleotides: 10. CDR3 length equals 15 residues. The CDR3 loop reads CASITRDRGPGGYTF. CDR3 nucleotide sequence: TGTGCCAGCATTACACGGGACAGGGGGCCGGGTGGCTACACCTTC.

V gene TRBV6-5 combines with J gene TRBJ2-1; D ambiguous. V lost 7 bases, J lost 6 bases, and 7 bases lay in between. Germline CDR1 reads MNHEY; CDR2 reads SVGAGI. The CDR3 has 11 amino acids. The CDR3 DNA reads TGTGCCAGCAATCACATCAATGAGCAGTTCTTC. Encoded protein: CASNHINEQFF.

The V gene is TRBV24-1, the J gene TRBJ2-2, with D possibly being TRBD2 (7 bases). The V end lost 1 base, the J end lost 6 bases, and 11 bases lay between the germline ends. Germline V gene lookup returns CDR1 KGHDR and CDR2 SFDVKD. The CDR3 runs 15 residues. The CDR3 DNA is TGTGCCACCAGTGATTTTCGGGGGGCTGCCGGGGAGCTGTTTTTT. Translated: CATSDFRGAAGELFF.

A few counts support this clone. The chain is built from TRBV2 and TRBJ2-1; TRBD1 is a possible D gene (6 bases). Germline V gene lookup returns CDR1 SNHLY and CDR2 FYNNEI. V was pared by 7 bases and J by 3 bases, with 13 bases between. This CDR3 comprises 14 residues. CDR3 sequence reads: CASTVSGDYNEQFF. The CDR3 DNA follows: TGTGCCAGCACTGTATCAGGGGACTACAATGAGCAGTTCTTC.

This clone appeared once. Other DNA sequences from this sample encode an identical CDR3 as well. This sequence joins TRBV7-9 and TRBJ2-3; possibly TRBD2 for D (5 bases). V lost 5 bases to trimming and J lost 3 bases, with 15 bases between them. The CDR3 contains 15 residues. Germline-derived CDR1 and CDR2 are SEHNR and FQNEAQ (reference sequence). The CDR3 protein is CASSSSGGLTDTQYF. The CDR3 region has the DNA TGTGCCAGCAGCAGTAGTGGCGGACTGACAGATACGCAGTATTTT.

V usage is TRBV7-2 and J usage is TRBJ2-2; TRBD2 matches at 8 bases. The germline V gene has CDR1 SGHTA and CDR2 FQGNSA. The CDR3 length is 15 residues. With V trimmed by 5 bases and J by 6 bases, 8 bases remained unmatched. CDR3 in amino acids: CASSLTGGPAGELFF. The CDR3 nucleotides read TGTGCCAGCAGCCTGACGGGGGGGCCCGCCGGGGAGCTGTTTTTT.

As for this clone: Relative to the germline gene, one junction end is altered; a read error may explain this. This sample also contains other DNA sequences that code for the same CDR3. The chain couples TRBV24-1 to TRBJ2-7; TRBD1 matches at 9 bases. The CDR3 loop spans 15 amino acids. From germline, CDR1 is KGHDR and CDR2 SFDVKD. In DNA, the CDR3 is TGCGCCACCAGTGATTTCGACAGGGGGATCCACGAGCAGTACTTC. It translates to CATSDFDRGIHEQYF.

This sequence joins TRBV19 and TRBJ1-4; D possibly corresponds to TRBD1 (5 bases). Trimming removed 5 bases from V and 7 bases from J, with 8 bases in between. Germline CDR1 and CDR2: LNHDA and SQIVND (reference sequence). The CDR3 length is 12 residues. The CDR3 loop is CASSDSSEKLFF. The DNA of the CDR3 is TGTGCCAGTAGTGACAGTTCTGAAAAACTGTTTTTT.

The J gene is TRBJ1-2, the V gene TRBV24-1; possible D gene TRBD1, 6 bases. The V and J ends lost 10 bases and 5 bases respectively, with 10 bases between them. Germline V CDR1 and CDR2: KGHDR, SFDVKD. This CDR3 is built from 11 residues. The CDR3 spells CATSQGYGYTF. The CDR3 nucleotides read TGTGCCACTTCCCAGGGGTATGGCTACACCTTC.

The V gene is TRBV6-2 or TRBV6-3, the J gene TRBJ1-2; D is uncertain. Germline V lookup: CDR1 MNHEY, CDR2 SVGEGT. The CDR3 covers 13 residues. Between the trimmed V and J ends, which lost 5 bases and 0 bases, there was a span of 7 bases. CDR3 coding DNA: TGTGCCAGCAGTCGCGGGGCTAACTATGGCTACACCTTC. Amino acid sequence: CASSRGANYGYTF.

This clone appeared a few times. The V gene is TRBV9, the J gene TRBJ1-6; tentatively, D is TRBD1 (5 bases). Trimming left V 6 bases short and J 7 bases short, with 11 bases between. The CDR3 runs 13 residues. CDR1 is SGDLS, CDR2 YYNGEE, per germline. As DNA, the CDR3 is TGTGCCAGCACCGATGGGGGGAATTCACCCCTCCACTTT. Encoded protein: CASTDGGNSPLHF. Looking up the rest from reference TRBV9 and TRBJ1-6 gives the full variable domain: DSGVTQTPKHLITATGQRVTLRCSPRSGDLSVYWYQQSLDQGLQFLIQYYNGEERAKGNILERFSAQQFPDLHSELNLSSLELGDSALYFCASTDGGNSPLHFGNGTRLTVT.

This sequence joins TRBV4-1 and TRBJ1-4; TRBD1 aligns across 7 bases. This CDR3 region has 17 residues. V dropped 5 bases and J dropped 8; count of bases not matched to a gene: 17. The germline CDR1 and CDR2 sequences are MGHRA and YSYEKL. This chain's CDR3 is CASSTFASGAGGEKLFF. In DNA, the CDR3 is TGCGCCAGCAGCACCTTTGCCTCGGGGGCAGGGGGAGAAAAACTGTTTTTT.

The CDR3 sequence: CASSEEGAVRIARAYEQYF. The CDR3 DNA sequence: TGTGCCAGCAGTGAGGAGGGGGCGGTAAGAATAGCTAGAGCCTACGAGCAGTACTTC. V and J are TRBV6-1 and TRBJ2-7, with a weak D call TRBD1 (7 bases). The germline CDR1 and CDR2 sequences are MNHNS and SASEGT. V dropped 3 bases and J dropped 2 bases, with 26 bases sitting between them. The CDR3 totals 19 residues.

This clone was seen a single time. This CDR3 is CASKTGLDDGYTF. In DNA form, the CDR3 reads TGTGCCAGCAAGACAGGGCTAGATGATGGCTACACCTTC. The chain recombines TRBV7-9 with TRBJ1-2, with TRBD1 matching 7 bases. CDR3 length equals 13 residues. CDR1 and CDR2 (germline): SEHNR, FQNEAQ (reference sequence). Trimming took 7 bases from V and 6 from J; bases not matched to a gene: 8.

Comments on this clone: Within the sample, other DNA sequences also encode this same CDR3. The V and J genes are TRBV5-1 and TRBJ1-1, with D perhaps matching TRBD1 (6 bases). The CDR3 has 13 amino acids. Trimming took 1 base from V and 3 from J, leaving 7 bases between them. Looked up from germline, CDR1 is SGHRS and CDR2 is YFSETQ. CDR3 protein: CASSLKGDTEAFF. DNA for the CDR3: TGCGCCAGCAGCTTGAAGGGGGACACTGAAGCTTTCTTT.